This record concerns one TCR beta chain sequence. Per germline, CDR1 KGHSH and CDR2 LQKENI. This CDR3 contains 14 residues. Germline trimming cut 4 bases from V and 0 bases from J; bases unmatched to any gene: 0. The sample is drawn from a study of shared clonotypes between healthy human individuals. Approximately 300 ng DNA, roughly 30,000 T cell genomes, went into unsorted PBMC replicate PCRs. The repertoire was sequenced with immunoSEQ multiplex PCR; TCRdb's copy has only in-frame clones and lacks some. Of hundreds of thousands of clones listed, around 80% are singletons. The chain couples TRBV18 to TRBJ1-3; 7 bases agree with TRBD1. The TCR originated in a woman aged 40 to 55 in good health. Some clones in this sample may be carry-over from other donors' samples. The sequenced sample consisted of PBMCs. The CDR3 DNA sequence: TGTGCCAGCTCACGGGACAGCTCTGGAAACACCATATATTTT. The encoded protein is CASSRDSSGNTIYF.